The 24 T cell receptor beta chains given below trace back to one sample, sequenced in a study of breast tumors, draining lymph nodes, adjacent tissues. Samples came from axillary lymph nodes draining the breast cancer. MiXCR, applied by TCRdb to the multiplex PCR reads, yields one record per CDR3 protein. There are 140,000 to 150,000 distinct CDR3 sequences in the sample; about 33% occur only once, and 2% to 2.5% lies in the top ten. Sequencing used axillary lymph node tissue. These TCRs come from a female donor with breast cancer. Some clones in this sample may be carry-over from other donors' samples.

This clonotype occurred many times. This chain connects TRBV4-2 to TRBJ2-5; D is possibly TRBD2 (6 bases). Trimming removed 0 bases at V and 4 bases at J, with 9 bases between. The CDR3 sequence is 14 residues long. The V gene's germline CDR1 is LGHNA and CDR2 YNFKEQ. The CDR3 bases are TGTGCCAGCAGCCAAGAAACCGGGGGAGAGACCCAGTACTTC. This gives the protein CASSQETGGETQYF.

This clonotype was seen many times. This chain uses TRBV5-1 with TRBJ2-3; D is unresolved. Germline V gives CDR1 SGHRS, CDR2 YFSETQ. CDR3 length: 12 amino acids. Trimming stripped 0 bases from V and 4 bases from J, with 3 bases between. The CDR3 loop is CASSLVSDTQYF. DNA for the CDR3: TGCGCCAGCAGCTTGGTATCAGATACGCAGTATTTT.

At least ten counts were recorded for this clonotype. This sequence joins TRBV29-1 and TRBJ1-2; 8 nucleotides line up with TRBD1. Germline V lookup: CDR1 SQVTM, CDR2 ANQGSEA. The J segment lost 7 bases and the V segment lost 3 bases, leaving 7 bases of the junction unmatched. CDR3 length: 13 amino acids. CDR3 protein: CSVDVGQGIGYTF. The DNA of the CDR3 is TGCAGCGTTGACGTCGGACAGGGAATTGGCTACACCTTC. Using reference TRBV29-1 and TRBJ1-2 for the parts outside the CDR3, the full variable domain is SAVISQKPSRDICQRGTSLTIQCQVDSQVTMMFWYRQQPGQSLTLIATANQGSEATYESGFVIDKFPISRPNLTFSTLTVSNMSPEDSSIYLCSVDVGQGIGYTFGSGTRLTVV.

This clonotype has ten or more counts. The chain's CDR3 is CASTPWQGGSQETQYF. The CDR3 DNA follows: TGTGCCAGCACCCCCTGGCAGGGGGGCTCCCAAGAGACCCAGTACTTC. J is TRBJ2-5 and V is TRBV12-3 or TRBV12-4; weak D call: TRBD1 (7 bases). CDR3 size: 16 residues. Trimming stripped 7 bases from V and 1 base from J, with 19 bases between.

This clonotype was recorded many times. This sequence joins TRBV5-4 and TRBJ1-2; a weak D match, TRBD1 (5 bases). Germline V CDR1 and CDR2: SGHNT, YYREEE (reference sequence). The CDR3 has 15 residues. V shed 5 bases and J shed 7 bases, with 21 bases lying between them. CDR3 in DNA: TGTGCCAGCAGAACCGAGCGCGGGACCTGGGGTGGCTACACCTTC. It yields the protein CASRTERGTWGGYTF.

This clonotype was found many times. Sequence at one end of the junction differs from germline and may be a read error. The chain employs TRBV6-5 and TRBJ2-1; D is unresolved. CDR1 and CDR2 (germline): MNHEY, SVGAGI. The CDR3 contains 13 residues. CDR3 sequence reads: CASSHSNGNEQFF. In DNA, the CDR3 is TGTGCCAGCAGTCACTCGAACGGCAATGAGCAGTTCTTC.

The CDR3 DNA sequence: TGTGCCAGCAGTTTAAGCAGGGGGAGGAATCAGTACTTC. This sequence encodes CASSLSRGRNQYF. The chain uses TRBV12-3 or TRBV12-4 and TRBJ2-5; TRBD1 might be the D (7 bases). The V and J ends lost 2 bases and 11 bases respectively, with 15 bases between them. The CDR3 is 13 residues long.

This clonotype was seen repeatedly, ten times or more. The chain combines TRBV28 with TRBJ1-6, with a possible D match to TRBD1 (5 bases). Trimming removed 6 bases at V and 4 bases at J, with 7 bases between. The CDR3 is made up of 13 amino acids. The germline CDR1 and CDR2 sequences are MDHEN and SYDVKM. The CDR3 loop is CASRGPYNSPLHF. The CDR3 DNA sequence: TGTGCCAGCAGGGGGCCTTATAATTCACCCCTCCACTTT.

There are many counts of this clonotype. A much larger clone lies a single base off, so this may be a read error. The missing conserved phenylalanine or tryptophan at the end of this CDR3 makes a read error likely. The chain couples TRBV7-9 to TRBJ2-5; perhaps TRBD1 as D (6 bases). There are 14 residues in the CDR3. Germline assignment: CDR1 SEHNR and CDR2 FQNEAQ (reference sequence). CDR3 sequence: CASRLGGNQETQYL. The CDR3 DNA follows: TGTGCCAGCAGGTTAGGGGGAAATCAAGAGACCCAGTACCTC.

As for this clonotype: A much larger clone differs from this one at a single base, so this may be a read error. The chain carries TRBV27 and TRBJ2-7; a possible D gene is TRBD2 (7 bases). The CDR3 sequence is 14 residues long. CDR1 and CDR2 from the germline V gene are MNHEY and SMNVEV (reference sequence). The CDR3 bases are TGTGCCAACAGTTTGAAGGGGGGGTCCTACGAGCAGTACTTC. Encoded protein: CANSLKGGSYEQYF.

This clonotype has just a few counts. The chain employs TRBV20-1 and TRBJ1-1; D is perhaps TRBD1 (6 bases). From germline, CDR1 is DFQATT and CDR2 SNEGSKA (reference sequence). CDR3 length: 13 amino acids. V was cut by 6 bases and J by 0 bases, with 11 bases left in between. The CDR3 reads CSAWDTMNTEAFF. The CDR3 nucleotides read TGCAGTGCATGGGACACCATGAACACTGAAGCTTTCTTT.

On this clonotype itself: This clone may be a read error of a much larger clone one base away. V is TRBV12-3 or TRBV12-4 and J is TRBJ1-5; TRBD1 is a possible D gene (5 bases). CDR3 size: 14 residues. The V end lost 6 bases, the J end lost 3 bases, and 12 bases lay between the germline ends. CDR3 bases: TGTGCCAGCAGACACTGGGGGTACAATCAGCCCCAGCATTTT. As protein: CASRHWGYNQPQHF.

Regarding this clonotype: A read error may explain this, as a much larger clone is one base away. The genes are TRBV12-3 or TRBV12-4 and TRBJ1-5, with TRBD1 identical over 7 bases. The CDR3 runs to 14 residues. V was pared by 3 bases and J by 4 bases, with 3 bases of the junction left unmatched. The CDR3 DNA reads as TGTGCCAGCAGTTTCGGGACAGAAAATCAGCCCCAGCATTTT. It translates to CASSFGTENQPQHF.

This clonotype was picked up many times. V usage is TRBV20-1 and J usage is TRBJ2-3; D might be TRBD2 (6 bases). Trimming cost V 2 bases and J 8 bases, with 11 bases left between them. Germline CDR1 DFQATT, CDR2 SNEGSKA (reference sequence). The CDR3 extends over 12 amino acids. The CDR3 loop reads CSARRPGGTQYF. CDR3 in DNA: TGCAGTGCTAGAAGGCCCGGGGGTACGCAGTATTTT.

This clonotype came up many times. The chain combines TRBV7-9 with TRBJ2-1, with 10 positions matching TRBD2. Trimming at V came to 3 bases and at J to 9 bases, leaving 5 bases not matched to a gene. This CDR3 has 14 residues. Germline CDR1 SEHNR, CDR2 FQNEAQ (reference sequence). The CDR3 loop is CASSFQRGGVEQFF. In DNA form, the CDR3 reads TGTGCCAGCAGCTTCCAGCGGGGGGGCGTTGAGCAGTTCTTC. The whole variable domain, filled in from reference TRBV7-9 and TRBJ2-1, reads DTGVSQNPRHKITKRGQNVTFRCDPISEHNRLYWYRQTLGQGPEFLTYFQNEAQLEKSRLLSDRFSAERPKGSFSTLEIQRTEQGDSAMYLCASSFQRGGVEQFFGPGTRLTVL.

The V gene is TRBV4-1, the J gene TRBJ1-1, with TRBD1 matching 8 bases. Germline lookup yields CDR1 MGHRA and CDR2 YSYEKL. There are 15 residues in the CDR3. Trimming took 1 base from V and 4 from J; bases not matched to a gene: 5. The CDR3 coding sequence is TGCGCCAGCAGCCAAGTAGGGACAGGTACCACTGAAGCTTTCTTT. This translates into CASSQVGTGTTEAFF.

This clonotype showed up many times. This chain joins TRBV4-1 and TRBJ2-3; no firm D call. The V and J ends lost 3 bases and 0 bases respectively, with 4 bases between them. This CDR3 has 13 amino acids. CDR1 and CDR2 (germline): MGHRA, YSYEKL. Here the CDR3 reads CASSQYSTDTQYF. In nucleotides, the CDR3 is TGCGCCAGCAGCCAGTATAGCACAGATACGCAGTATTTT.

This clonotype was seen ten or more times. The chain has TRBV7-8 and TRBJ2-7; TRBD1 agrees at 9 bases. The CDR3 covers 15 residues. V was pared by 0 bases and J by 7 bases, with 7 bases of the junction left unmatched. Germline V gene lookup returns CDR1 SGHVS and CDR2 FQNEAQ. The CDR3 sequence: CASSLAPGQGIEQYF. The CDR3, as DNA: TGTGCCAGCAGCTTAGCGCCGGGACAGGGAATTGAGCAGTACTTC.

This clonotype was recorded at least ten times. The V gene is TRBV5-1, the J gene TRBJ1-5; a weak D match, TRBD1 (6 bases). The CDR3 extends over 15 amino acids. Trimming took 2 bases from V and 4 from J, leaving 13 bases between them. The germline V gene has CDR1 SGHRS and CDR2 YFSETQ. CDR3 sequence (DNA): TGCGCCAGCAGCTTCTCGACAGGAGGGAATCAGCCCCAGCATTTT. Its protein is CASSFSTGGNQPQHF.

The chain employs TRBV27 and TRBJ2-5; 9 nucleotides match TRBD2. CDR3 length: 14 amino acids. V trimming: 2 bases; J trimming: 4 bases; junction bases outside the gene matches: 2. In germline, CDR1 is MNHEY, CDR2 SMNVEV (reference sequence). This CDR3 reads CASSLRRGGETQYF. The CDR3 coding sequence is TGTGCCAGCAGTTTAAGGCGGGGGGGAGAGACCCAGTACTTC.

This clonotype came up many times. The chain carries TRBV19 and TRBJ1-2; perhaps TRBD1 as D (6 bases). Germline loops: CDR1 LNHDA, CDR2 SQIVND (reference sequence). Trimming left V 7 bases short and J 4 bases short, with 19 bases between. The CDR3 extends over 15 amino acids. CDR3: CASTPPGGHSYGYTF. The CDR3 DNA reads TGTGCCAGTACCCCGCCGGGGGGGCATAGCTATGGCTACACCTTC.

This clonotype has ten or more counts. The chain recombines TRBV15 with TRBJ1-4, with no clear D. Per the germline V gene, CDR1 is LNHNV and CDR2 is YYDKDF (reference sequence). CDR3 length: 14 amino acids. Trimming pared 3 bases from V and 1 base from J, leaving 6 bases between. CDR3 DNA sequence: TGTGCCACCAGCAGGAGCAAAACTAATGAAAAACTGTTTTTT. Protein: CATSRSKTNEKLFF.

The V and J genes are TRBV5-8 and TRBJ2-7; 12 bases fit TRBD1. Germline CDR1 SGHTS, CDR2 YDEGEE. V gave up 4 bases and J gave up 4 bases; unmatched junction bases: 3. There are 14 residues in the CDR3. CDR3: CASSRGQGAYEQYF. The DNA of the CDR3 is TGTGCCAGCAGCCGGGGACAGGGGGCTTACGAGCAGTACTTC.

This clonotype appeared a single time. Germline and junction disagree at one end, which may indicate a read error. The CDR3 DNA reads as TGTGCCAGCAGCTTAGAGGGCAGAGCGCACAATGAGCAGCTCTTC. It is translated as CASSLEGRAHNEQLF. The V and J genes are TRBV7-2 and TRBJ2-1; D gene unclear. Germline-derived CDR1 and CDR2 are SGHTA and FQGNSA. The CDR3 is made up of 15 amino acids.